Listed here are 5 T cell receptor beta chains from one sample, sequenced in a study of glioma-infiltrating T cells. Using RNA template, CDR3s of TCR alpha and beta were amplified with iRepertoire arm-PCR. TCRdb re-derived calls from the multiplex PCR reads in MiXCR, one entry per CDR3 protein. Of under 200,000 distinct CDR3 sequences in the sample, roughly 32% were seen once. The sample taken for sequencing was glioma tissue, nonneoplastic brain tissue, or PBMCs (not recorded which). These TCRs come from a human donor with low-grade glioma or glioblastoma, undergoing nonglioma brain surgery, or in good health (not recorded which).

This clonotype was counted between two and nine times. The gene calls are TRBV5-1 and TRBJ1-2, with a tentative D call TRBD1 (6 bases). This CDR3 is 17 amino acids long. Germline V gives CDR1 SGHRS, CDR2 YFSETQ. The V gene lost 2 bases and the J gene lost 7 bases, with 24 bases spanning the gap. CDR3 nucleotide sequence: TGCGCCAGCAGCTTTGGGGACATGGTTTCAGCCTATAGTGGCTACACCTTC. Residues: CASSFGDMVSAYSGYTF.

The chain links TRBV27 to TRBJ2-7, with 11 nucleotides matching TRBD1. CDR1 MNHEY and CDR2 SMNVEV come from the germline V gene (reference sequence). V was pared by 7 bases and J by 3 bases, with 5 bases of the junction left unmatched. The CDR3 covers 14 residues. CDR3 coding DNA: TGTGCCAGCAAAGCCGGGACAGGGGGCTACGAGCAGTACTTC. It translates to CASKAGTGGYEQYF.

This clonotype was observed at least ten times. V usage is TRBV7-9 and J usage is TRBJ2-3; D is uncertain. Trimming removed 5 bases from V and 0 bases from J, with 15 bases in between. Looked up from germline, CDR1 is SEHNR and CDR2 is FQNEAQ (reference sequence). The CDR3 covers 16 residues. DNA of the CDR3: TGTGCCAGCAGCCCCCCCGAAATAGGTAGCACAGATACGCAGTATTTT. This codes for CASSPPEIGSTDTQYF. Complete variable domain (other parts from reference TRBV7-9 and TRBJ2-3): DTGVSQNPRHKITKRGQNVTFRCDPISEHNRLYWYRQTLGQGPEFLTYFQNEAQLEKSRLLSDRFSAERPKGSFSTLEIQRTEQGDSAMYLCASSPPEIGSTDTQYFGPGTRLTVL.

This clonotype was counted ten times or more. The chain joins TRBV7-2 to TRBJ1-1; D is perhaps TRBD1 (6 bases). Trimming removed 1 base at V and 2 bases at J, with 11 bases between. Germline CDR1 SGHTA, CDR2 FQGNSA. The CDR3 extends over 15 amino acids. CDR3 amino acids: CASSLEVQGNTEAFF. The CDR3 DNA follows: TGTGCCAGCAGCTTAGAGGTACAGGGAAACACTGAAGCTTTCTTT. Drawing the rest from reference TRBV7-2 and TRBJ1-1, the complete variable domain is GAGVSQSPSNKVTEKGKDVELRCDPISGHTALYWYRQSLGQGLEFLIYFQGNSAPDKSGLPSDRFSAERTGGSVSTLTIQRTQQEDSAVYLCASSLEVQGNTEAFFGQGTRLTVV.

CDR3 in amino acids: CASSFAGLNTGELFF. The CDR3 DNA is TGTGCCAGCAGTTTTGCCGGATTGAACACCGGGGAGCTGTTTTTT. This chain uses TRBV12-3 or TRBV12-4 with TRBJ2-2; D remains ambiguous. Trimming cost V 3 bases and J 1 base, with 9 bases left between them. The CDR3 is 15 amino acids.